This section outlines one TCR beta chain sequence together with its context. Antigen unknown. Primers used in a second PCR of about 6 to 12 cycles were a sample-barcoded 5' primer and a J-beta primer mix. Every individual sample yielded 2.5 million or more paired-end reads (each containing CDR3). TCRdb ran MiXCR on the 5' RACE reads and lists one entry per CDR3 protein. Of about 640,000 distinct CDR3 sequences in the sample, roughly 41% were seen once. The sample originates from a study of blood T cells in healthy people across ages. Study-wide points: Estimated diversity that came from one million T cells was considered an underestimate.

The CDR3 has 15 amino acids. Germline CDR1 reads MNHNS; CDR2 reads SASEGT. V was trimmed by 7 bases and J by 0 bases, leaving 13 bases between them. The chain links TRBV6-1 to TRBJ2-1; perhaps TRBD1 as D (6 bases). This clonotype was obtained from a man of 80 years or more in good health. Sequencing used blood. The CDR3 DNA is TGTGCCAGCACCAAAAGACAGGACTCCTACAATGAGCAGTTCTTC. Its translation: CASTKRQDSYNEQFF.